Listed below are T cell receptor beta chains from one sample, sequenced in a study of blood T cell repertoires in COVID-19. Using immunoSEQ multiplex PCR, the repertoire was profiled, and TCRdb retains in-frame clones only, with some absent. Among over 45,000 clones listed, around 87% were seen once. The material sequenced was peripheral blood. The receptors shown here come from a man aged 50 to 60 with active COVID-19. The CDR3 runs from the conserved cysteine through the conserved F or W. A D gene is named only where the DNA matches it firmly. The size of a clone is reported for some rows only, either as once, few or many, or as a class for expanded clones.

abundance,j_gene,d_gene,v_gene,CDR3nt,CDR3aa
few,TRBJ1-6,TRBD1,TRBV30,TGTGCCTGGACAGGGGGCTCCTATAATTCACCCCTCCACTTT,CAWTGGSYNSPLHF
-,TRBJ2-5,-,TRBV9,TGTGCCAGCAGCCCCGGGCGGGGCCAAGAGACCCAGTACTTC,CASSPGRGQETQYF
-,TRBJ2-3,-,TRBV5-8,TGTGCCAGAGGGGCGATCCTTAGAACAGATACGCAGTATTTT,CARGAILRTDTQYF
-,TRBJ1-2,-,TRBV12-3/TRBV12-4,TGTGCCAGCACCCAAGGGGCTCGAGGCTACACCTTC,CASTQGARGYTF
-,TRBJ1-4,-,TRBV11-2,TGTGCCAGCAGCTTAGGCCAGGGAGGTGAAAAACTGTTTTTT,CASSLGQGGEKLFF
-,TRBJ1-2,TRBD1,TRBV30,TGTGCCTGGAGAGCACAGGGGGCAGGGGGCTACACCTTC,CAWRAQGAGGYTF
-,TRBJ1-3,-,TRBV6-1,TGTGCCAGCAGTGAACGCGCTTCGTGGGCCTACTCTGGAAACACCATATATTTT,CASSERASWAYSGNTIYF
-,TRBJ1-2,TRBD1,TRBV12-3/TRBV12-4,TGTGCCAGCAGCCCTCCTGGGACAGGTCTGACCTTC,CASSPPGTGLTF
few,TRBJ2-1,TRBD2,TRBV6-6,TGTGCCAGCACCCCGGCGGGAGTTGGCTACAATGAGCAGTTCTTC,CASTPAGVGYNEQFF
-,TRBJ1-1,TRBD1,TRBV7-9,TGTGCCAGCAGCTTAGACGTGGGACAGACTGAAGCTTTCTTT,CASSLDVGQTEAFF
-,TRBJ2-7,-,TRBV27,TGTGCCAGCAGTTTAACTAGCAACTACGAGCAGTACTTC,CASSLTSNYEQYF
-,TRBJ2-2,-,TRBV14,TGTGCCAGCAGCCATCTTTTGACCGGGGAGCTGTTTTTT,CASSHLLTGELFF
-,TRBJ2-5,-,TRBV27,TGTGCCAGCAGTACCCGCGGAGAGACCCAGTACTTC,CASSTRGETQYF
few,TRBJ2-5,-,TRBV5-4,TGTGCCAGCAGCTCAAAAGCGGGCGGGTACCAAGAGACCCAGTACTTC,CASSSKAGGYQETQYF
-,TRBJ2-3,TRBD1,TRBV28,TGTGCCAGCCGGGACAGCTCCACAGATACGCAGTATTTT,CASRDSSTDTQYF
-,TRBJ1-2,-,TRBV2,TGTGCCAGCAGTGAACGGAGCTATGGCTACACCTTC,CASSERSYGYTF
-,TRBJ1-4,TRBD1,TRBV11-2,TGTGCCAGCACCCTCGGGACAGGGTTCGAAAAACTGTTTTTT,CASTLGTGFEKLFF